This is a list of T cell receptor beta chains from one sample in a study of cytomegalovirus exposure and HLA in healthy donors. Clones were read by immunoSEQ multiplex PCR, and TCRdb kept only the in-frame ones, dropping some. This table has 140,000 to 150,000 clones, around 57% appearing once. The sample consisted of PBMCs. Receptor source: a male donor in good health and CMV-seronegative. CDR3s include the opening cysteine and the closing phenylalanine or tryptophan. The order of the fields is J gene, V gene, clone size, D gene, CDR3 protein, CDR3 DNA. A D gene is named only where the DNA matches it firmly. Clone size is given for some rows only: seen once, a few or many times, or a class if the clone is expanded.

>TRBJ2-7|TRBV7-9|-|TRBD1
CASSQGQALEYEQYF
TGTGCCAGCAGCCAGGGACAGGCTCTGGAGTACGAGCAGTACTTC
>TRBJ1-1|TRBV6-5|few|-
CASRTGPHTEAFF
TGTGCCAGCAGAACGGGTCCGCACACTGAAGCTTTCTTT
>TRBJ2-7|TRBV7-2|once|TRBD2
CASSLAGASGDEEQYF
TGTGCCAGCAGCTTAGCGGGGGCTAGCGGGGATGAGGAGCAGTACTTC
>TRBJ2-5|TRBV6-6|-|TRBD2
CASSSRLAGGPGGQYF
TGTGCCAGCAGTTCCCGACTAGCGGGGGGCCCAGGGGGCCAGTACTTC
>TRBJ1-3|TRBV5-4|-|-
CASSYGRPGNTIYF
TGTGCCAGCAGCTACGGGAGGCCTGGAAACACCATATATTTT
>TRBJ2-3|TRBV5-4|-|TRBD1
CASSFQGATDTQYF
TGTGCCAGCAGCTTCCAGGGGGCGACAGATACGCAGTATTTT
>TRBJ1-5|TRBV10-3|-|TRBD1
CAISEFGQGTLSNQPQHF
TGTGCCATCAGTGAGTTTGGACAGGGAACCCTTAGCAATCAGCCCCAGCATTTT
>TRBJ1-1|TRBV30|-|TRBD1
CAWSGGTGMNTEAFF
TGTGCCTGGAGTGGTGGGACAGGGATGAACACTGAAGCTTTCTTT
>TRBJ2-7|TRBV7-2|-|-
CASSAGSEQYF
TGTGCCAGCAGCGCAGGGTCCGAGCAGTACTTC
>TRBJ1-1|TRBV6-4|-|-
CASSVEGGSEAFF
TGTGCCAGCAGTGTCGAGGGCGGGTCTGAAGCTTTCTTT
>TRBJ1-4|TRBV5-4|-|TRBD1
CASSLEGALNEKLFF
TGTGCCAGCAGCTTGGAGGGGGCCCTTAATGAAAAACTGTTTTTT
>TRBJ2-1|TRBV5-6|once|-
CASSLANRLEYNEQFF
TGTGCCAGCAGCTTGGCCAACAGGCTTGAGTACAATGAGCAGTTCTTC
>TRBJ1-5|TRBV2|once|-
CASSETGSGNQPQHF
TGTGCCAGCAGTGAAACAGGGTCGGGCAATCAGCCCCAGCATTTT
>TRBJ1-1|TRBV5-6|-|-
CASSFGGGTEAFF
TGTGCCAGCAGCTTCGGGGGGGGCACTGAAGCTTTCTTT
>TRBJ1-2|TRBV4-1|few|TRBD1
CASSQPTGGANYGYTF
TGCGCCAGCAGCCAGCCGACAGGGGGCGCAAACTATGGCTACACCTTC
>TRBJ1-1|TRBV4-2|-|-
CASSQDETRVLGEAFF
TGTGCCAGCAGCCAAGATGAGACGAGGGTTCTGGGAGAAGCTTTCTTT
>TRBJ2-3|TRBV28|-|TRBD2
CASSLGFSWSSGGSTSTDTQYF
TGTGCCAGCAGTTTAGGATTTTCGTGGAGTAGCGGGGGATCCACTAGCACAGATACGCAGTATTTT
>TRBJ1-4|TRBV5-5|-|TRBD1
CASSWLGTALATNEKLFF
TGTGCCAGCAGCTGGTTGGGGACAGCCCTTGCAACTAATGAAAAACTGTTTTTT
>TRBJ1-1|TRBV19|-|-
CASSINGNTEAFF
TGTGCCAGTAGTATCAACGGGAACACTGAAGCTTTCTTT
>TRBJ1-2|TRBV28|-|-
CASSSAGTRYGYTF
TGTGCCAGCAGTTCGGCCGGGACACGCTATGGCTACACCTTC
>TRBJ2-7|TRBV9|-|-
CASSVDPAESSYEQYF
TGTGCCAGCAGCGTAGATCCAGCGGAGAGCTCCTACGAGCAGTACTTC
>TRBJ2-7|TRBV15|-|TRBD1
CATSRSGTGYEQYF
TGTGCCACCAGCAGAAGCGGGACAGGGTACGAGCAGTACTTC